The T cell receptor (beta chain) under discussion was sequenced for a study of shared clonotypes between healthy human individuals. CDR1 and CDR2 (germline): SGHDN, FVKESK. V lost 4 bases and J lost 6; bases outside the gene matches: 15. The CDR3 extends over 17 amino acids. Data came from immunoSEQ multiplex PCR; TCRdb stores just in-frame clones and leaves some out. The sample has roughly 2.5 million clones, around 90% seen once. This receptor was taken from a man between 18 and 29 years old in good health. The specimen was naive CD4+ T cells sorted from blood. Subset given: CD45RA+ positively selected. The gene calls are TRBV14 and TRBJ1-2; 9 nucleotides align to TRBD1. DNA of the CDR3: TGTGCCAGCAGCCGGGACAGGGTTGAAAAGGTTGGGCATGGCTACACCTTC. It is translated as CASSRDRVEKVGHGYTF.